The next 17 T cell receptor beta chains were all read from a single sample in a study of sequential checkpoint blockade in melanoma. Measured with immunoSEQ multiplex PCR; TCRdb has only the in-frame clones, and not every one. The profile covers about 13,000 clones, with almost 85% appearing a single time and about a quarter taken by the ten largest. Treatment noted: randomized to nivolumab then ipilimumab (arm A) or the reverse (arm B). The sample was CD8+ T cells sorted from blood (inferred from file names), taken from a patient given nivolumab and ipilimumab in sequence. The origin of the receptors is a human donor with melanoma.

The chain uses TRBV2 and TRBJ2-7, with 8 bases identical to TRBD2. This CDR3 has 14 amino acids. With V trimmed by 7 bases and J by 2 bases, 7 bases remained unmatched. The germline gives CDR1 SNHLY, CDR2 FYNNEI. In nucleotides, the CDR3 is TGTGCCAGCACCGGGGGGGTATGGCCCTACGAGCAGTACTTC. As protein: CASTGGVWPYEQYF.

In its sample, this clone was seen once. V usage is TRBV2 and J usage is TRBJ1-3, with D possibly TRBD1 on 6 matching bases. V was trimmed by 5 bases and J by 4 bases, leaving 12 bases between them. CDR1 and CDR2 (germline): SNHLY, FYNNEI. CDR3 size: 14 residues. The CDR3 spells CASSFGTNGNTIYF. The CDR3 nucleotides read TGTGCCAGCAGTTTCGGGACAAACGGAAACACCATATATTTT.

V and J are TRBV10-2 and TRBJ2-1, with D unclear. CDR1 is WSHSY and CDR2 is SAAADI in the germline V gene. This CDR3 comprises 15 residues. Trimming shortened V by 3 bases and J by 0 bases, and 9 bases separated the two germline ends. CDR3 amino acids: CASSEYLRSYNEQFF. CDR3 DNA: TGCGCCAGCAGTGAATACTTACGCTCCTACAATGAGCAGTTCTTC.

CDR3 sequence (DNA): TGTGCCAGCAGCCCGGGACAGGGGACCTACGAGCAGTACTTC. This codes for CASSPGQGTYEQYF. The chain uses TRBV14 and TRBJ2-7; 10 bases agree with TRBD1. The CDR3 is 14 residues long. V lost 4 bases to trimming and J lost 2 bases; unmatched junction nucleotides: 2. The germline CDR1 and CDR2 sequences are SGHDN and FVKESK.

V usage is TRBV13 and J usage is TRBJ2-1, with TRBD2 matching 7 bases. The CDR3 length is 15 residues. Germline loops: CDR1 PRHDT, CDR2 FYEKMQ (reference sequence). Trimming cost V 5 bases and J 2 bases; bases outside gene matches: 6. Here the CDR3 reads CASSPLAVTYNEQFF. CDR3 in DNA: TGTGCCAGCAGCCCCCTAGCGGTGACCTACAATGAGCAGTTCTTC.

CDR3 sequence: CASRDRGYTNTGELFF. In DNA, the CDR3 is TGTGCCAGTAGGGACAGGGGGTACACGAACACCGGGGAGCTGTTTTTT. This chain joins TRBV2 and TRBJ2-2, with 11 bases aligning to TRBD1. Germline V gene data show CDR1 as SNHLY and CDR2 as FYNNEI. This CDR3 contains 16 residues. The V segment lost 9 bases and the J segment 0 bases; nucleotides outside the gene matches: 6. The full variable domain, in which reference TRBV2 and TRBJ2-2 provide the parts outside the CDR3, is EPEVTQTPSHQVTQMGQEVILRCVPISNHLYFYWYRQILGQKVEFLVSFYNNEISEKSEIFDDQFSVERPDGSNFTLKIRSTKLEDSAMYFCASRDRGYTNTGELFFGEGSRLTVL.

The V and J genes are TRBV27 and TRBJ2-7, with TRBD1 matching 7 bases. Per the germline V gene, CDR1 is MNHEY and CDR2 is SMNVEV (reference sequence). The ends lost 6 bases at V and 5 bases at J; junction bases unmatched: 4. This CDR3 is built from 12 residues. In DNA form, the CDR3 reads TGTGCCAGCAGATCGACAGGGAACGAGCAGTACTTC. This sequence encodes CASRSTGNEQYF.

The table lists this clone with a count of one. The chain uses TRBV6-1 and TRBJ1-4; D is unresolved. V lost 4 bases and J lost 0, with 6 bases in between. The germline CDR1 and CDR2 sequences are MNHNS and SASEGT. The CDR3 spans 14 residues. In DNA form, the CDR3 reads TGTGCCAGCAGTGGAGGCGCAACTAATGAAAAACTGTTTTTT. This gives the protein CASSGGATNEKLFF.

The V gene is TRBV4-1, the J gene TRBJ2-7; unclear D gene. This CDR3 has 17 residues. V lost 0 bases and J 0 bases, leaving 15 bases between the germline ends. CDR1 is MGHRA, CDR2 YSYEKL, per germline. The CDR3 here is CASSQESSVSISYEQYF. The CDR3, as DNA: TGCGCCAGCAGCCAAGAATCCTCGGTGTCTATCTCCTACGAGCAGTACTTC.

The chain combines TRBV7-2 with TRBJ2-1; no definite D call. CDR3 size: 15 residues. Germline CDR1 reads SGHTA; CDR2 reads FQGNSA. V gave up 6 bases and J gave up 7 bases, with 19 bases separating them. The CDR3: CASSPVDTAGNEQFF. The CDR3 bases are TGTGCCAGCAGTCCCGTCGACACAGCTGGGAATGAGCAGTTCTTC.

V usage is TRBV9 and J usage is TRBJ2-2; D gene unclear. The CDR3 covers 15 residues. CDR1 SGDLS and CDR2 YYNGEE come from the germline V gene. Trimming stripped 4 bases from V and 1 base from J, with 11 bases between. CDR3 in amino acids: CASSLSGGNTGELFF. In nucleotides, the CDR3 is TGTGCCAGCAGCCTAAGTGGCGGGAACACCGGGGAGCTGTTTTTT.

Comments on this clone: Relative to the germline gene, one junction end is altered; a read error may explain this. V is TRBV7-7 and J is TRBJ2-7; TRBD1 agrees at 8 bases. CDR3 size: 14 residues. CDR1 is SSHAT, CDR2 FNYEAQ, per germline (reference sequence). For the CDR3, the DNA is TGTGCTAGCAGCGATGGACAGGGTAGCCACGAGCAGTACTTC. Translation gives CASSDGQGSHEQYF.

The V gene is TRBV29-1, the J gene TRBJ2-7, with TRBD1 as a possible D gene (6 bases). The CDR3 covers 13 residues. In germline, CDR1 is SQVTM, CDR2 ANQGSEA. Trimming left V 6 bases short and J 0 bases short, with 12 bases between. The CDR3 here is CSVHRVNSYEQYF. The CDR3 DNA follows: TGCAGCGTGCACAGGGTTAACTCCTACGAGCAGTACTTC.

CDR3 sequence: CASSARGPDYGYTF. In nucleotides, the CDR3 is TGCGCCAGCAGCGCCAGGGGTCCGGACTATGGCTACACCTTC. The chain has TRBV5-1 and TRBJ1-2, with D possibly TRBD1 on 6 matching bases. This CDR3 comprises 14 residues. V was clipped by 4 bases and J by 3 bases, with 13 bases between them. Germline assignment: CDR1 SGHRS and CDR2 YFSETQ.

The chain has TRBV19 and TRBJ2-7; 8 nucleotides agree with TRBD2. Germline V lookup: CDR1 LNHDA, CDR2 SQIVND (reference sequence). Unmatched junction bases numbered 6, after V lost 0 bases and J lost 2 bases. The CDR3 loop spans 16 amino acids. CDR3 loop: CASSIDREGSTYEQYF. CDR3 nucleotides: TGTGCCAGTAGTATAGATCGGGAGGGCTCCACCTACGAGCAGTACTTC.

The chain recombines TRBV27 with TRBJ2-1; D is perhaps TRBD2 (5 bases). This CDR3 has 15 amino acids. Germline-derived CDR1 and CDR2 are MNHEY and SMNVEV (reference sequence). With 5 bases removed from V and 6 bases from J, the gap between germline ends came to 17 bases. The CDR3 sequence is CASSTGPRAPNEQFF. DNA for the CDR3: TGTGCCAGCAGTACCGGGCCGAGGGCCCCCAATGAGCAGTTCTTC.

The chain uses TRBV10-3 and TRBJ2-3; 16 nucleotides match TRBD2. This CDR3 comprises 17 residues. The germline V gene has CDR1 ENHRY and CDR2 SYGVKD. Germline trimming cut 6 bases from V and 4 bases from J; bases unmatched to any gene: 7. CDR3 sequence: CAIRLGLAGGHADTQYF. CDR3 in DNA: TGTGCCATCAGATTGGGACTAGCGGGAGGGCATGCAGATACGCAGTATTTT.